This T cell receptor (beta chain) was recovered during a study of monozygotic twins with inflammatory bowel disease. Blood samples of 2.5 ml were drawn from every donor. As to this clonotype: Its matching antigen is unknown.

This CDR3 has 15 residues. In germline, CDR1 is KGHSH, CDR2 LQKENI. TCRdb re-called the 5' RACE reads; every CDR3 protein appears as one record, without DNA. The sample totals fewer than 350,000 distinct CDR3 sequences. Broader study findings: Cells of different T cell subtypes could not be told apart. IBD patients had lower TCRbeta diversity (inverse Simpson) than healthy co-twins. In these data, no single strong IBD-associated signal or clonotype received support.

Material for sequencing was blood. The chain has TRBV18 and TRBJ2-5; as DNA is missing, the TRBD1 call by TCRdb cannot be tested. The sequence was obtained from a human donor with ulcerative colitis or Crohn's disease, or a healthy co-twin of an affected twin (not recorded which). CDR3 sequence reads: CASSSPFTGQETQYF.